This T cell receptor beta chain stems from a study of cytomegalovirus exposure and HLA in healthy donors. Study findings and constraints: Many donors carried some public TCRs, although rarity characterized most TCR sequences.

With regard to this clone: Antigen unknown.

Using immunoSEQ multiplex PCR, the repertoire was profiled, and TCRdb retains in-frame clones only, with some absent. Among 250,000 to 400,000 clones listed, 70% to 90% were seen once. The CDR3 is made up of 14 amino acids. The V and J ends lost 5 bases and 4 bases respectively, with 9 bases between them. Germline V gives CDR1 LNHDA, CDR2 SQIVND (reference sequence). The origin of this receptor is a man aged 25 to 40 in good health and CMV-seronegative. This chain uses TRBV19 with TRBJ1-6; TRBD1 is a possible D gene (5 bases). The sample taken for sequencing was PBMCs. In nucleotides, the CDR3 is TGTGCCAGTAGTGCTGGGGCTTATAATTCACCCCTCCACTTT. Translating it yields CASSAGAYNSPLHF.